Each of the 25 T cell receptor beta chains below was sequenced from the same sample in a study of neurological immune-mediated disorders. One entry per CDR3 protein, called by TCRdb with MiXCR from the 5' RACE reads. The table lists 25,000 to 35,000 distinct CDR3 sequences, more than 14% of them singletons, with roughly 27% in the top ten. Input material: PBMCs. The receptors were sampled from a man between 65 and 85 years old in good health.

This clonotype was seen repeatedly, ten times or more. The gene calls are TRBV3-1 and TRBJ2-3; D possibly corresponds to TRBD2 (6 bases). V lost 0 bases to trimming and J lost 3 bases, with 13 bases between them. Germline CDR1 LGHDT, CDR2 YNNKEL (reference sequence). There are 16 residues in the CDR3. CDR3 sequence reads: CASSQDWRVGTDTQYF. CDR3 DNA sequence: TGTGCCAGCAGCCAAGACTGGAGGGTCGGGACAGATACGCAGTATTTT.

In its sample, this clonotype was seen many times. The CDR3 bases are TGCGCCAGCAGCTTGACAGGGGATGTCGAGCAGTACTTC. This codes for CASSLTGDVEQYF. The V call is TRBV5-1, the J call TRBJ2-7; 7 nucleotides agree with TRBD1. Germline values: CDR1 SGHRS, CDR2 YFSETQ. V trimming: 1 base; J trimming: 6 bases; junction bases outside the gene matches: 4. The CDR3 loop spans 13 amino acids.

This clonotype was seen ten or more times. The J gene is TRBJ2-1, the V gene TRBV24-1; a possible D gene is TRBD2 (6 bases). CDR3 length equals 15 residues. Germline V lookup: CDR1 KGHDR, CDR2 SFDVKD. The V and J ends lost 3 bases and 3 bases respectively, with 11 bases between them. Here the CDR3 reads CATSDITAGYNEQFF. The CDR3 bases are TGTGCCACCAGTGATATCACAGCGGGCTACAATGAGCAGTTCTTC.

The chain employs TRBV5-1 and TRBJ1-1; 9 nucleotides match TRBD1. Germline-derived CDR1 and CDR2 are SGHRS and YFSETQ. Losses at the gene ends were 4 bases for V and 2 bases for J; bases not matched to a gene: 3. The CDR3 is made up of 14 amino acids. The CDR3 is CASSLTGGNTEAFF. In nucleotides, the CDR3 is TGCGCCAGCAGCCTGACAGGGGGTAACACTGAAGCTTTCTTT.

This clonotype was recorded at least ten times. The chain links TRBV28 to TRBJ1-6, with a weak D call TRBD1 (5 bases). The CDR3 runs 16 residues. Germline CDR1 MDHEN, CDR2 SYDVKM. The V end lost 7 bases, the J end lost 5 bases, and 18 bases lay between the germline ends. CDR3 amino acids: CASTADGGEDNSPLHF. Written as DNA, the CDR3 is TGTGCCAGCACTGCGGACGGGGGGGAAGATAATTCACCCCTCCACTTT.

The rearrangement uses TRBV6-6 and TRBJ1-1; D not certain. The CDR3 consists of 16 residues. Trimming pared 5 bases from V and 4 bases from J, leaving 20 bases between. Germline-derived CDR1 and CDR2 are MNHNY and SVGAGI (reference sequence). CDR3 sequence: CASSGTFGKSPTEAFF. CDR3 DNA sequence: TGTGCCAGCAGTGGTACATTTGGGAAATCTCCCACTGAAGCTTTCTTT.

This rearrangement joins TRBV20-1 to TRBJ2-7; D is possibly TRBD1 (5 bases). CDR3 length: 15 amino acids. CDR1 and CDR2 from the germline V gene are DFQATT and SNEGSKA (reference sequence). Between the trimmed V and J ends, which lost 0 bases and 3 bases, there was a span of 15 bases. CDR3 bases: TGCAGTGCTAGAGATCGGACATGGGGCCTCTACGAGCAGTACTTC. Amino acid sequence: CSARDRTWGLYEQYF.

This clonotype has a count of ten or more. The chain joins TRBV6-2 or TRBV6-3 to TRBJ2-1, with a weak D call TRBD1 (5 bases). Germline V gene data show CDR1 as MNHEY and CDR2 as SVGEGT. V was cut by 6 bases and J by 1 base, with 10 bases left in between. The CDR3 totals 14 residues. Here the CDR3 DNA reads TGTGCCAGCAGACAGGTCACATCCTACAATGAGCAGTTCTTC. Translating gives CASRQVTSYNEQFF.

This clonotype has at least ten counts. The genes are TRBV6-1 and TRBJ2-3; D not resolved. V was trimmed by 2 bases and J by 7 bases, leaving 7 bases between them. The CDR3 is made up of 12 amino acids. Germline CDR1 and CDR2: MNHNS and SASEGT. The CDR3 region is CASSESFNTQYF. DNA of the CDR3: TGTGCCAGCAGTGAATCGTTCAATACGCAGTATTTT.

This clonotype was counted between two and nine times. The chain combines TRBV20-1 with TRBJ2-7, with TRBD1 identical over 8 bases. The germline gives CDR1 DFQATT, CDR2 SNEGSKA (reference sequence). The CDR3 sequence is 15 residues long. Germline trimming cut 0 bases from V and 4 bases from J; bases unmatched to any gene: 8. This CDR3 is CSARDPYDRGYEQYF. DNA of the CDR3: TGCAGTGCTAGAGATCCCTACGACAGGGGATACGAGCAGTACTTC.

This clonotype has ten or more counts. The V and J genes are TRBV5-1 and TRBJ2-1, with a possible D match to TRBD2 (7 bases). The V end was cut by 0 bases, the J end by 6 bases, with 13 bases between. From germline, CDR1 is SGHRS and CDR2 YFSETQ. The CDR3 totals 15 residues. CDR3 sequence reads: CASSLVQGGGNEQFF. In DNA form, the CDR3 reads TGCGCCAGCAGCTTGGTGCAGGGAGGGGGCAATGAGCAGTTCTTC.

This clonotype was detected ten times or more. The V call is TRBV10-3, the J call TRBJ1-6; D not certain. V was cut by 8 bases and J by 7 bases, with 12 bases left in between. The germline gives CDR1 ENHRY, CDR2 SYGVKD. There are 13 residues in the CDR3. The CDR3 here is CAIHQEENSPLHF. The CDR3 nucleotides are TGTGCCATCCATCAAGAGGAGAATTCACCCCTCCACTTT.

This clonotype was seen repeatedly, ten times or more. The J gene is TRBJ1-2, the V gene TRBV29-1, with TRBD1 as a possible D gene (5 bases). The CDR3 is 14 residues long. CDR1 is SQVTM, CDR2 ANQGSEA, per germline. Trimming took off 0 bases at V and 4 bases at J, with 12 bases between the two ends. Here the CDR3 DNA reads TGCAGCGTTGAAGAAGATGAGGGGATCTATGGCTACACCTTC. Encoded protein: CSVEEDEGIYGYTF.

This clonotype was recorded many times. The chain uses TRBV20-1 and TRBJ1-5, with D unresolved. V gave up 3 bases and J gave up 0 bases, with 9 bases separating them. Germline V gene sequence: CDR1 DFQATT, CDR2 SNEGSKA (reference sequence). The CDR3 is 14 amino acids. The CDR3 sequence: CSAREGDSNQPQHF. CDR3 nucleotide sequence: TGCAGTGCTAGGGAGGGAGATAGCAATCAGCCCCAGCATTTT.

In this sample, this clonotype turned up many times. The V and J genes are TRBV12-3 or TRBV12-4 and TRBJ1-4; perhaps TRBD1 as D (5 bases). Deletions cut 4 bases from V and 7 bases from J, with 16 bases between. This CDR3 has 15 residues. DNA for the CDR3: TGTGCCAGCAGTTCCGACGGACATCGTGGTGAAAAACTGTTTTTT. Protein product: CASSSDGHRGEKLFF.

V and J are TRBV6-5 and TRBJ1-1; D ambiguous. Per germline, CDR1 MNHEY and CDR2 SVGAGI. The length of the CDR3 is 17 residues. The V gene lost 0 bases and the J gene lost 4 bases, with 18 bases spanning the gap. For the CDR3, the DNA is TGTGCCAGCAGTTACTCGATTCTCCCTGGGAGCGGCACTGAAGCTTTCTTT. It specifies CASSYSILPGSGTEAFF.

A few counts support this clonotype. J is TRBJ2-5 and V is TRBV20-1, with a possible D match to TRBD1 (6 bases). This CDR3 region has 13 residues. Germline CDR1 and CDR2: DFQATT and SNEGSKA (reference sequence). V lost 7 bases, J lost 8 bases, and 20 bases lay in between. The CDR3 region is CSVGVRQAGTQYF. The CDR3 DNA reads TGCAGTGTCGGGGTTAGACAGGCTGGAACCCAGTACTTC.

This clonotype was counted at least ten times. This chain links TRBV29-1 with TRBJ2-5; D is uncertain. The CDR3 length is 10 residues. Trimming removed 6 bases at V and 5 bases at J, with 7 bases between. CDR1 is SQVTM and CDR2 is ANQGSEA in the germline V gene. The CDR3 loop is CSVGAETQYF. CDR3 nucleotides: TGCAGCGTCGGAGCGGAGACCCAGTACTTC.

In its sample, this clonotype was seen many times. The V gene is TRBV20-1, the J gene TRBJ2-7, with D maybe TRBD2 (7 bases). V dropped 3 bases and J dropped 7 bases, with 22 bases sitting between them. This CDR3 comprises 15 residues. The germline gives CDR1 DFQATT, CDR2 SNEGSKA (reference sequence). The CDR3 is CSASRGGGGLGEQYF. The CDR3 DNA reads as TGCAGTGCTAGCCGTGGAGGGGGGGGTCTGGGAGAGCAGTACTTC.

On this clonotype: A junction end diverges from the germline sequence, so it may reflect a read error. This sequence joins TRBV14 and TRBJ2-7; D remains ambiguous. CDR1 is SGHDN and CDR2 is FVKESK in the germline V gene. The CDR3 sequence is 14 residues long. CDR3 coding DNA: TGTGCCAGCAGCCAAGGGTGGACGCCATACGATCAGTACTTC. Its translation: CASSQGWTPYDQYF.

This clonotype appeared many times. The V and J genes are TRBV3-1 and TRBJ1-2; TRBD1 might be the D (5 bases). Trimming cost V 0 bases and J 1 base, with 12 bases left between them. Germline values: CDR1 LGHDT, CDR2 YNNKEL (reference sequence). CDR3 length: 16 residues. The DNA of the CDR3 is TGTGCCAGCAGCCAAGAATCGGGGGACTTTAACTATGGCTACACCTTC. Translating gives CASSQESGDFNYGYTF.

This clonotype was seen a single time. The chain uses TRBV5-1 and TRBJ2-2; D remains ambiguous. Germline CDR1 is SGHRS and CDR2 is YFSETQ. The CDR3 is 14 amino acids. Trimming cost V 1 base and J 2 bases, with 6 bases left between them. The chain's CDR3 is CASSLRVNTGELFF. CDR3 nucleotide sequence: TGCGCCAGCAGCTTGAGAGTTAACACCGGGGAGCTGTTTTTT.

The V and J genes are TRBV7-2 and TRBJ2-1; no firm D call. This CDR3 is built from 11 residues. Germline CDR1 is SGHTA and CDR2 is FQGNSA. V lost 2 bases to trimming and J lost 9 bases, with 5 bases between them. The DNA of the CDR3 is TGTGCCAGCAGCTTACAGGCTGAGCAGTTCTTC. It specifies CASSLQAEQFF.

At least ten counts were recorded for this clonotype. The rearrangement joins TRBV6-2 or TRBV6-3 to TRBJ1-2; 12 bases line up with TRBD1. Germline V gene sequence: CDR1 MNHEY, CDR2 SVGEGT. The CDR3 covers 16 residues. The ends lost 6 bases at V and 7 bases at J; junction bases unmatched: 12. The CDR3 loop is CASSFGTGGVLGGYTF. The CDR3 bases are TGTGCCAGCAGCTTTGGGACAGGGGGCGTTCTTGGTGGCTACACCTTC.

This clonotype showed up many times. J is TRBJ2-1 and V is TRBV20-1, with 7 positions matching TRBD2. V lost 6 bases and J lost 13; bases outside the gene matches: 12. In germline, CDR1 is DFQATT, CDR2 SNEGSKA (reference sequence). The CDR3 is 12 amino acids. The CDR3 DNA reads as TGCAGTGCCCTGGGGGAGGGACGGAACCAGTTCTTC. Translating gives CSALGEGRNQFF.